Below are 30 T cell receptor beta chains sequenced from a single sample in a study of patients and donors after allogeneic stem cell transplantation. TCRdb recomputed calls from the RT-PCR reads with MiXCR, one row per CDR3 protein. The table has some 17,000 distinct CDR3 sequences, under 35% seen once; the top ten hold 35% to 40%. Sample: blood, either unsorted or a sorted T cell fraction (not recorded which). These receptors were obtained from a human donor who was either an allogeneic HSCT recipient or a stem cell or donor lymphocyte infusion donor (not recorded which). It is not recorded whose cells these are; they may come from a transplant donor.

Within the sample, this clonotype is medium-sized. The CDR3 loop reads CASSLQGDTEAFF. CDR3 sequence (DNA): TGCGCCAGCAGCTTACAGGGGGACACTGAAGCTTTCTTT. The chain couples TRBV5-1 to TRBJ1-1; 8 nucleotides line up with TRBD1. Germline V gives CDR1 SGHRS, CDR2 YFSETQ. The CDR3 runs to 13 residues. J lost 3 bases, V lost 2 bases, and 0 bases had no gene match.

This clonotype is judged medium-sized. The chain uses TRBV10-3 and TRBJ1-1; 8 bases match TRBD1. Trimming removed 6 bases from V and 3 bases from J; junction bases left unmatched: 9. This CDR3 has 15 amino acids. The germline CDR1 and CDR2 sequences are ENHRY and SYGVKD. This CDR3 reads CAIRKTGESDTEAFF. For the CDR3, the DNA is TGTGCCATCAGGAAGACAGGGGAGTCGGACACTGAAGCTTTCTTT.

A few counts support this clonotype. V and J are TRBV6-1 and TRBJ1-1; D may be TRBD1 (6 bases). The CDR3 sequence is 14 residues long. The germline CDR1 and CDR2 sequences are MNHNS and SASEGT. The ends were cut back, 4 bases at V and 5 bases at J, with 14 bases in the middle. CDR3 bases: TGTGCCAGCAGTGTAACAGGGCCGAGGACTGAAGCTTTCTTT. Amino acid sequence: CASSVTGPRTEAFF.

This clonotype has more than one count but fewer than ten. The rearrangement joins TRBV5-1 to TRBJ1-3; no clear D gene. Trimming stripped 4 bases from V and 0 bases from J, with 14 bases between. Germline CDR1 and CDR2: SGHRS and YFSETQ. The CDR3 contains 16 residues. The chain's CDR3 is CASSPDLPFSGNTIYF. In DNA, the CDR3 is TGCGCCAGCAGCCCTGATTTACCTTTCTCTGGAAACACCATATATTTT.

This chain links TRBV7-2 with TRBJ2-2; 7 bases agree with TRBD2. This CDR3 comprises 13 residues. The junction had 7 bases not matched to a gene; V was cut back by 9 bases and J by 6 bases. Germline CDR1 and CDR2: SGHTA and FQGNSA. CDR3 DNA: TGTGCCAGTCGGATGGCGGGGGCCGGGGAGCTGTTTTTT. The encoded protein is CASRMAGAGELFF. The full variable domain, its missing parts supplied by reference TRBV7-2 and TRBJ2-2, is GAGVSQSPSNKVTEKGKDVELRCDPISGHTALYWYRQSLGQGLEFLIYFQGNSAPDKSGLPSDRFSAERTGGSVSTLTIQRTQQEDSAVYLCASRMAGAGELFFGEGSRLTVL.

This clonotype was seen a few times. The chain employs TRBV7-7 and TRBJ2-3; D is unresolved. This CDR3 has 15 amino acids. Germline loops: CDR1 SSHAT, CDR2 FNYEAQ (reference sequence). The ends were cut back, 0 bases at V and 2 bases at J, with 9 bases in the middle. CDR3 sequence: CASSLAATSTDTQYF. In nucleotides, the CDR3 is TGTGCCAGCAGCTTAGCGGCGACTTCCACAGATACGCAGTATTTT.

Only a few counts were recorded for this clonotype. V usage is TRBV20-1 and J usage is TRBJ1-1; D unclear. CDR1 and CDR2 (germline): DFQATT, SNEGSKA (reference sequence). The CDR3 has 15 amino acids. Trimming cost V 6 bases and J 2 bases, with 19 bases left between them. CDR3 DNA sequence: TGCAGTGCCCTCCGTAGGTTTCTAGGAAACACTGAAGCTTTCTTT. Protein: CSALRRFLGNTEAFF.

The chain links TRBV4-3 to TRBJ1-6; 7 bases are shared with TRBD1. In germline, CDR1 is LGHNA, CDR2 YSLEER. There are 14 residues in the CDR3. Trimming took 4 bases from V and 9 from J; bases not matched to a gene: 6. The chain's CDR3 is CASSLGTGASPLHF. DNA of the CDR3: TGCGCCAGCAGCCTAGGAACAGGGGCTTCACCCCTCCACTTT.

This clonotype was recorded a few times. The rearrangement joins TRBV5-1 to TRBJ1-1, with TRBD1 matching 7 bases. The trim removed 7 bases at V and 3 bases at J, leaving 9 bases unmatched. Germline CDR1 reads SGHRS; CDR2 reads YFSETQ. The CDR3 is 14 amino acids. The CDR3 coding sequence is TGCGCCAGCTCCGCAGGGGGATTTCACACTGAAGCTTTCTTT. This gives the protein CASSAGGFHTEAFF.

CDR3 region: CASSDFPYEQYF. Here the CDR3 DNA reads TGCGCCAGCAGTGACTTCCCCTACGAGCAGTACTTC. V gene TRBV10-1 combines with J gene TRBJ2-7; D gene uncertain. This CDR3 is 12 amino acids long. The germline CDR1 and CDR2 sequences are WNHNN and SYGVQD (reference sequence). V was pared by 3 bases and J by 2 bases, with 5 bases between.

Comment on this clonotype: The junction and the germline gene differ at one end; a read error may be behind it. The chain is built from TRBV2 and TRBJ1-1; 7 positions match TRBD1. Germline V gene data show CDR1 as SNHLY and CDR2 as FYNNEI. The CDR3 is 13 residues long. CDR3 sequence reads: CPSSGQANTEAFF. The CDR3 DNA sequence: TGTCCCAGCAGCGGACAGGCGAACACTGAAGCTTTCTTT.

V and J are TRBV7-2 and TRBJ1-5; TRBD1 is a possible D gene (5 bases). Germline-derived CDR1 and CDR2 are SGHTA and FQGNSA. V was cut by 1 base and J by 7 bases, with 8 bases left in between. This CDR3 has 13 residues. DNA of the CDR3: TGTGCCAGCAGCTTAGTACGGGGGCAGCCCCAGCATTTT. Its protein is CASSLVRGQPQHF.

This clonotype appeared a few times. This chain links TRBV30 with TRBJ1-4; weak D call: TRBD1 (5 bases). Germline V lookup: CDR1 GTSNPN, CDR2 SVGIG (reference sequence). Deletions cut 3 bases from V and 7 bases from J, with 12 bases between. This CDR3 contains 13 residues. The CDR3 nucleotides read TGTGCCTGGAGCGACAGTGAGCCTGAAAAACTGTTTTTT. Protein sequence: CAWSDSEPEKLFF.

The chain couples TRBV6-5 to TRBJ1-1; no reliable D call. From germline, CDR1 is MNHEY and CDR2 SVGAGI. The CDR3 has 12 amino acids. V lost 6 bases to trimming and J lost 8 bases, with 13 bases between them. CDR3 DNA sequence: TGTGCCAGCAGGGGGAGGCACCGGGAAGCTTTCTTT. This encodes CASRGRHREAFF.

CDR3 in amino acids: CASSFRGPYGYTF. In DNA form, the CDR3 reads TGTGCCAGCAGTTTTAGGGGGCCCTATGGCTACACCTTC. V and J are TRBV12-3 or TRBV12-4 and TRBJ1-2, with 7 bases that match TRBD1. This CDR3 is built from 13 residues. J gave up 4 bases and V 3 bases, and 2 bases lay outside the gene matches.

The genes are TRBV7-2 and TRBJ1-1; 7 bases are a match to TRBD1. V shed 6 bases, J shed 4 bases, and the junction held 11 bases outside the gene matches. CDR3 length equals 15 residues. CDR1 is SGHTA and CDR2 is FQGNSA in the germline V gene. CDR3 sequence (DNA): TGTGCCAGCAGGCCCCAGGGGGGCGCGGGCACTGAAGCTTTCTTT. It specifies CASRPQGGAGTEAFF.

In its sample, this clonotype ranks as medium-sized. The chain employs TRBV5-1 and TRBJ1-1, with D hard to call. Germline lookup yields CDR1 SGHRS and CDR2 YFSETQ. The V and J ends lost 2 bases and 5 bases respectively, with 7 bases between them. The CDR3 length is 12 residues. CDR3 bases: TGCGCCAGCAGCTTTAGCAAGACTGAAGCTTTCTTT. Its protein is CASSFSKTEAFF.

The chain links TRBV5-1 to TRBJ1-1, with D maybe TRBD1 (5 bases). This CDR3 comprises 11 residues. Germline V gives CDR1 SGHRS, CDR2 YFSETQ. Trimming took 0 bases from V and 11 from J, leaving 8 bases between them. CDR3 DNA: TGCGCCAGCAGCTTGGGACAGAGGGCTTTCTTT. Translated, it gives CASSLGQRAFF.

CDR3 sequence reads: CASSLDRETQYF. In DNA, the CDR3 is TGCGCCAGCAGCCTAGACCGGGAGACCCAGTACTTC. V and J are TRBV4-1 and TRBJ2-5; D unclear. Germline-derived CDR1 and CDR2 are MGHRA and YSYEKL. This CDR3 has 12 residues. With 4 bases removed from V and 5 bases from J, the gap between germline ends came to 8 bases.

V and J are TRBV5-1 and TRBJ2-3, with a tentative D call TRBD1 (6 bases). CDR1 is SGHRS, CDR2 YFSETQ, per germline. This CDR3 spans 14 amino acids. The V end was cut by 5 bases, the J end by 3 bases, with 13 bases between. CDR3 loop: CASSSTGMTDTQYF. The CDR3 DNA sequence: TGCGCCAGCAGTAGTACAGGGATGACAGATACGCAGTATTTT.

The CDR3 nucleotides read TGTGCCAGCAGCTTGCTCCCGCCCGGGAGCAATCAGCCCCAGCATTTT. This gives the protein CASSLLPPGSNQPQHF. The V call is TRBV5-5, the J call TRBJ1-5; D unclear. CDR3 size: 16 residues. Trimming shortened V by 1 base and J by 1 base, and 12 bases separated the two germline ends. CDR1 is SGHKS, CDR2 YYEKEE, per germline (reference sequence).

The genes are TRBV29-1 and TRBJ2-7, with D possibly being TRBD1 or TRBD2 (5 bases each). Germline-derived CDR1 and CDR2 are SQVTM and ANQGSEA. CDR3 length equals 15 residues. Trimming removed 2 bases at V and 6 bases at J, with 20 bases between. This CDR3 reads CSVESEESGGPEQYF. The CDR3 bases are TGCAGCGTTGAAAGTGAGGAGAGTGGGGGACCCGAGCAGTACTTC.

This clonotype was detected only a few times. This chain uses TRBV20-1 with TRBJ2-4; TRBD1 matches 8 bases. This CDR3 contains 14 residues. Germline CDR1 reads DFQATT; CDR2 reads SNEGSKA (reference sequence). V dropped 1 base and J dropped 5; count of bases not matched to a gene: 4. DNA for the CDR3: TGCAGTGCTAGAGCCCCCAGGGGGCAAAACATTCAGTACTTC. This sequence encodes CSARAPRGQNIQYF.

V gene TRBV10-3 combines with J gene TRBJ2-4, with D perhaps matching TRBD1 or TRBD2 (5 bases each). The germline V and J ends were trimmed by 5 bases and 7 bases, with 12 bases remaining between them. There are 13 residues in the CDR3. Germline CDR1 reads ENHRY; CDR2 reads SYGVKD. CDR3 sequence: CAISPAGANIQYF. CDR3 sequence (DNA): TGTGCCATCAGTCCTGCCGGGGCCAACATTCAGTACTTC.

This chain links TRBV28 with TRBJ1-5, with unresolved D. The length of the CDR3 is 12 residues. V was pared by 3 bases and J by 7 bases, with 7 bases between. The germline gives CDR1 MDHEN, CDR2 SYDVKM. CDR3 sequence reads: CASSFSGQPQHF. In DNA form, the CDR3 reads TGTGCCAGCAGTTTTTCGGGGCAGCCCCAGCATTTT. The full variable domain, its missing parts supplied by reference TRBV28 and TRBJ1-5, is DVKVTQSSRYLVKRTGEKVFLECVQDMDHENMFWYRQDPGLGLRLIYFSYDVKMKEKGDIPEGYSVSREKKERFSLILESASTNQTSMYLCASSFSGQPQHFGDGTRLSIL.

V and J are TRBV6-6 and TRBJ2-1, with D perhaps TRBD2 (6 bases). Trimming shortened V by 6 bases and J by 7 bases, and 13 bases separated the two germline ends. The CDR3 is 13 residues long. Germline V gene lookup returns CDR1 MNHNY and CDR2 SVGAGI (reference sequence). The CDR3, as DNA: TGTGCCAGCAGCCCGACCGCGGGGAATGAGCAGTTCTTC. Protein sequence: CASSPTAGNEQFF.

The chain's CDR3 is CASSPDSNEKLFF. In DNA, the CDR3 is TGTGCCAGCAGCCCGGACAGTAATGAAAAACTGTTTTTT. The gene calls are TRBV7-3 and TRBJ1-4, with D perhaps TRBD1 (6 bases). CDR3 size: 13 residues. Trimming took 5 bases from V and 4 from J, leaving 8 bases between them. Per germline, CDR1 SGHTA and CDR2 FQGTGA. Filled out from reference TRBV7-3 and TRBJ1-4, the complete variable domain reads GAGVSQTPSNKVTEKGKYVELRCDPISGHTALYWYRQSLGQGPEFLIYFQGTGAADDSGLPNDRFFAVRPEGSVSTLKIQRTERGDSAVYLCASSPDSNEKLFFGSGTQLSVL.

The V call is TRBV12-3 or TRBV12-4, the J call TRBJ1-6; TRBD1 agrees at 8 bases. This CDR3 has 15 amino acids. The V segment lost 3 bases and the J segment 4 bases; nucleotides outside the gene matches: 2. In DNA form, the CDR3 reads TGTGCCAGCAGTTTTCAGGGGGCATATAATTCACCCCTCCACTTT. Amino acid sequence: CASSFQGAYNSPLHF.

The chain carries TRBV4-1 and TRBJ2-4, with D unresolved. There are 15 residues in the CDR3. Germline V gives CDR1 MGHRA, CDR2 YSYEKL. The V end was cut by 2 bases, the J end by 1 base, with 9 bases between. CDR3 DNA sequence: TGCGCCAGCAGCCAATTGGGTCCGGCCAAAAACATTCAGTACTTC. Encoded protein: CASSQLGPAKNIQYF.

The chain joins TRBV18 to TRBJ1-1; D is possibly TRBD1 (6 bases). CDR1 and CDR2 (germline): KGHSH, LQKENI. The CDR3 length is 14 residues. Trimming took 6 bases from V and 3 from J, leaving 14 bases between them. This CDR3 reads CASSLNEGDTEAFF. CDR3 sequence (DNA): TGTGCCAGCTCCCTCAACGAGGGGGACACTGAAGCTTTCTTT.